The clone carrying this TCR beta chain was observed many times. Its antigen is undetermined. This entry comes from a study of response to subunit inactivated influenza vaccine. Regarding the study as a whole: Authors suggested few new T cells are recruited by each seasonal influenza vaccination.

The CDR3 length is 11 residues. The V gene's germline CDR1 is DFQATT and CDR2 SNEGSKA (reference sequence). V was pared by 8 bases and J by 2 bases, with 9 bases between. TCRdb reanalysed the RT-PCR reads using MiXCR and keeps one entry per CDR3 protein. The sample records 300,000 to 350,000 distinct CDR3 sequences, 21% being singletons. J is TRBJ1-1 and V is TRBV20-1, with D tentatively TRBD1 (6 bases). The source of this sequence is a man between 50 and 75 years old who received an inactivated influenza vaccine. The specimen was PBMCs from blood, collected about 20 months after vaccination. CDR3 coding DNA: TGCAGTCCCAGGGGAAACACTGAAGCTTTCTTT. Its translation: CSPRGNTEAFF.